This is a list of T cell receptor beta chains from one sample in a study of response to subunit inactivated influenza vaccine. TCRdb itself ran the RT-PCR reads through MiXCR, one entry per CDR3 protein. Among approximately 490,000 distinct CDR3 sequences listed, more than 7% were seen once. The specimen was PBMCs from blood, collected less than 25 months after vaccination. These receptor sequences come from a man between 50 and 70 years old who received an inactivated influenza vaccine. The CDR3 runs from the conserved cysteine through the conserved F or W. D genes are given only for firm matches. Some rows mark clone size as missing; the rest say once, few, many or name a class of expanded clone.

>NA|TRBJ2-7|many|TRBV10-1
TGCGCCAGCAGGTATATAGACTACGAGCAGTACTTC
CASRYIDYEQYF
>TRBD1|TRBJ2-7|many|TRBV20-1
TGCAGTGCCGGTCCGACAGGGACGCCTTACGAGCAGTACTTC
CSAGPTGTPYEQYF
>NA|TRBJ2-3|many|TRBV28
TGTGCCAGCAGTTCTGGGGGCGGGGGCCAAGATACGCAGTATTTT
CASSSGGGGQDTQYF
>TRBD1|TRBJ1-5|NA|TRBV10-3
TGTGCCATCAGTGATGGGACAGGCAATCAGCCCCAGCATTTT
CAISDGTGNQPQHF
>NA|TRBJ2-7|few|TRBV6-1
TGTGCCAGCAGCCGAGCGACCGGTGGAATCGACGAGCAGTACTTC
CASSRATGGIDEQYF
>NA|TRBJ2-7|few|TRBV4-1
TGCGCCAGCAGCCAATCCCCGGGCTCCTACGAGCAGTACTTC
CASSQSPGSYEQYF
>NA|TRBJ2-3|NA|TRBV6-2/TRBV6-3
TGTGCCAGCAGCCCGCAACGCCTCTATAGCACAGATACGCAGTATTTT
CASSPQRLYSTDTQYF
>NA|TRBJ2-3|many|TRBV7-7
TGTGCTAGCAGCTTAGGTGTGAACGCAGATACGCAGTATTTT
CASSLGVNADTQYF
>NA|TRBJ2-3|few|TRBV18
TGTGCCAGCTCACCAATGGCAGGCACAGATACGCAGTATTTT
CASSPMAGTDTQYF
>NA|TRBJ1-1|NA|TRBV4-3
TGCGCCAGCAGCCAAGGGAGGTTGTTGAACACTGAAGCTTTCTTT
CASSQGRLLNTEAFF
>NA|TRBJ2-7|NA|TRBV27
TGTGCCAGCAGTGCCGGGACGGTCCCTAACGAGCAGTACTTC
CASSAGTVPNEQYF
>TRBD1|TRBJ1-4|many|TRBV5-1
TGCGCCAGCAGCGCCGGAACAGGGGGCGAAAAACTGTTTTTT
CASSAGTGGEKLFF
>NA|TRBJ2-1|few|TRBV28
TGTGCCAGCAGTTTATGGGCCGTAGCTAGCGAGCGCAATGAGCAGTTCTTC
CASSLWAVASERNEQFF
>NA|TRBJ2-7|few|TRBV6-1
TGTGCCAGCACCTCGGGCGGGGCTTACGAGCAGTACTTC
CASTSGGAYEQYF
>TRBD2|TRBJ2-6|few|TRBV4-1
TGCGCCAGCAGCCCCGGGGGGGGCGGTGGGGCCAACGTCCTGACTTTC
CASSPGGGGGANVLTF
>TRBD1|TRBJ2-1|few|TRBV5-1
TGCGCCAGCAGCTTGGAAACAGGGGTGGGGAATGAGCAGTTCTTC
CASSLETGVGNEQFF
>TRBD1|TRBJ2-1|many|TRBV7-8
TGTGCCAGCAGCTTAGGTCGGACAGGTGGGATTCAGTTCTTC
CASSLGRTGGIQFF
>NA|TRBJ2-7|few|TRBV12-3/TRBV12-4
TGTGCCAGCAGTTTTCAGGGAAGGGACTACGAGCAGTACTTC
CASSFQGRDYEQYF
>NA|TRBJ1-1|many|TRBV12-3/TRBV12-4
TGTGCCAGCAGTCCCCGTCTGAGGGGCACTGAAGCTTTCTTT
CASSPRLRGTEAFF
>NA|TRBJ1-6|many|TRBV5-1
TGCGCCAGCAGCCTCGGAGGAGTACTTTATAATTCACCCCTCCACTTT
CASSLGGVLYNSPLHF
>TRBD1|TRBJ2-7|many|TRBV10-3
TGTGCCATCAGTGAGTCATCCAGGGGGCGGTACGAGCAGTACTTC
CAISESSRGRYEQYF
>NA|TRBJ1-4|many|TRBV3-1
TGTGCCAGCACCTTATATGGAGAAAAACTGTTTTTT
CASTLYGEKLFF
>NA|TRBJ2-1|NA|TRBV20-1
TGCAGTGCTAGAGATCGTGACGGGAGCTACAATGAGCAGTTCTTC
CSARDRDGSYNEQFF
>TRBD2|TRBJ2-3|few|TRBV10-3
TGTGCCATCAGTGATGGAAGCGGGGGAGCAACAGATACGCAGTATTTT
CAISDGSGGATDTQYF
>TRBD2|TRBJ2-2|NA|TRBV9
TGTGCCAGCAGCGTAGACACTAGCGGGAGAGGGGAGCTGTTTTTT
CASSVDTSGRGELFF
>TRBD1|TRBJ2-7|few|TRBV11-3
TGTGCCAGCAGCTTATTCCCGGACAGGACCTACGAGCAGTACTTC
CASSLFPDRTYEQYF
>NA|TRBJ2-4|NA|TRBV4-2
TGTGCCAGCAGCCAAGATCGAGGAGGGCCCGGACCCTTC
CASSQDRGGPGPF
>TRBD1|TRBJ2-7|NA|TRBV27
TGTGCCAGCGTAAAATTGGGGACAGGCCCCTACGAGCAGTACTTC
CASVKLGTGPYEQYF
>TRBD1|TRBJ1-1|NA|TRBV7-9
TGTGCCAGCAGCTTAGCCGCAGGGGGGTACACTGAAGCTTTCTTT
CASSLAAGGYTEAFF
>TRBD2|TRBJ2-7|many|TRBV28
TGTGCCAGCAGGGGACTAGCGGGAACCCCCGGCGAGCAGTACTTC
CASRGLAGTPGEQYF
>TRBD2|TRBJ2-7|NA|TRBV20-1
TGCAGTTCACTAGCGGGGGAACGGTACGAGCAGTACTTC
CSSLAGERYEQYF
>NA|TRBJ2-5|few|TRBV9
TGTGCCAGCAGCGTAGCTTTGGGGGGTGGAGCAGAGACCCAGTACTTC
CASSVALGGGAETQYF
>NA|TRBJ2-1|NA|TRBV20-1
TGCAGTGCTCGCAAAGGAGGCAGGACGGCGAATGAGCAGTTCTTC
CSARKGGRTANEQFF
>NA|TRBJ1-5|NA|TRBV7-2
TGTGCCAGCAGCGCCCGCGGCGCCGGGAGCAATCAGCCCCAGCATTTT
CASSARGAGSNQPQHF
>TRBD2|TRBJ2-1|NA|TRBV9
TGTGCCAGCAGCGTAAGACAGGGGGGACTAGCGGGGAGAAATGAGCAGTTCTTC
CASSVRQGGLAGRNEQFF
>TRBD2|TRBJ2-3|few|TRBV28
TGTGCCAGCAGTACTCTGGGTCGCGGGGGGCCCACAGATACGCAGTATTTT
CASSTLGRGGPTDTQYF
>NA|TRBJ1-2|few|TRBV20-1
TGCAGTGCTAGTTTGGTGACGACGAGCGGCTACACCTTC
CSASLVTTSGYTF
>NA|TRBJ2-5|few|TRBV28
TGTGCCAGCAGCAAAAACAGGGCCCAAGAGACCCAGTACTTC
CASSKNRAQETQYF
>NA|TRBJ2-5|NA|TRBV7-8
TGTGCCAGCAGCTTAGACAGGCTAGAGACCCAGTACTTC
CASSLDRLETQYF
>TRBD1|TRBJ1-3|NA|TRBV7-2
TGTGCCAGCAGCCCCTGGGACAGCTCTGGAAACACCATATATTTT
CASSPWDSSGNTIYF